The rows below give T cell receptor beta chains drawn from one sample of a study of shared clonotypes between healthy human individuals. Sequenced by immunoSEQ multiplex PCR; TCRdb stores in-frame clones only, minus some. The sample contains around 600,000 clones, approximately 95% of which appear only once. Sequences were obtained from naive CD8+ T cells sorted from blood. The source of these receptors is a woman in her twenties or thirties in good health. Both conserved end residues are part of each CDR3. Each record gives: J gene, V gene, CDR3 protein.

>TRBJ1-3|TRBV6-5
CASRPPFGNTIYF
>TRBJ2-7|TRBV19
CASSPRGSLYEQYF
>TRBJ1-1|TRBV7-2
CASSPRSQTLEAFF
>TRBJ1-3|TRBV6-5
CASSYSGGNTIYF
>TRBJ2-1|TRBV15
CATSRVSGRGDGEQFF
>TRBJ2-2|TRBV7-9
CASSPPMTSGRSTGELFF
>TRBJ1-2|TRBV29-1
CSVETGDSYGYTF
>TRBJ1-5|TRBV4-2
CASSQLRGGNQPQHF
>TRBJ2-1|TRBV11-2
CASSLRASGIFEQFF
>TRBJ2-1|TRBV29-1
CSVRQGNEQFF
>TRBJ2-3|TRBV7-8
CASSLGAGVSGTDTQYF
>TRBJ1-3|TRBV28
CASSTSGMGAGNTIYF
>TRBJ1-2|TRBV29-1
CSVPRGDGYTF
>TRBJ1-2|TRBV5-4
CASSSYGTPKWYGYTF
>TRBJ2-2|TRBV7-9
CASSLGRASTGELFF
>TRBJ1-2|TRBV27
CASSHGEEYGHTF
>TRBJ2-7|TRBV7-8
CASSLGDGYEQYF
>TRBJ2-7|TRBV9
CASSVEAGVVEQYF
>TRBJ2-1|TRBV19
CASSPRLAGGYGNEQFF
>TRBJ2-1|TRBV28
CASSFGVRGFFNEQFF
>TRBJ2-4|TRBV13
CASSTRQVAKNIQYF
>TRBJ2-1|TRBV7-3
CASSSQGGNEQFF
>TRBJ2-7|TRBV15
CATSRDWWEHPYFIEQYF
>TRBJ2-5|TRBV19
CASSPPTGSGGQYF
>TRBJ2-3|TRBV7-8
CASSLGQGRTDTQYF
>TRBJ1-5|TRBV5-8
CASSFGQPQHF
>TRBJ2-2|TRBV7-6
CASSPTTGVYTGELFF
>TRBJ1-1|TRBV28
CASSNRGPGTEAFF
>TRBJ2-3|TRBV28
CASSFSASGRASTDTQYF
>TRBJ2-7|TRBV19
CASSISTSGFYEQYF
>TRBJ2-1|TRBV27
CASQSTGTGMNEQFF
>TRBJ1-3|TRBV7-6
CASSLYRAGVSGNTIYF
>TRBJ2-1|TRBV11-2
CASSEHFGGFDEQFF
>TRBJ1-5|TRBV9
CASSGNQPQHF
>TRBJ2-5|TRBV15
CATSRDRGQETQYF
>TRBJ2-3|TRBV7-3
CASSLFGGTDTQYF
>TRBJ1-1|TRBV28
CASRRYRGLNTEAFF
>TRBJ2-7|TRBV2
CASSRLAGDEQYF
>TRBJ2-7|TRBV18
CASSPFVGSLSYEQYF
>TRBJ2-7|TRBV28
CASRGERSSYEQYF
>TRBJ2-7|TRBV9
CASSVFPAGDEQYF
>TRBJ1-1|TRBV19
CASSIESGGTLNTEAFF
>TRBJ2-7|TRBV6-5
CASSYSGQGRSYEQYF
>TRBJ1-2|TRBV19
CASSPGQGAYGYTF
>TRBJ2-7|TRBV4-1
CASSQDGLAGKYEQYF